A selection of T cell receptor beta chains follows, all from one sample in a study of blood T cells in healthy people across ages. TCRdb re-analysed the 5' RACE reads in MiXCR, keeping a single row per CDR3 protein. Of approximately 800,000 distinct CDR3 sequences listed, around a quarter are singletons. The same data also went into a second study, on T cells of mothers and their children.

The sequencing input was blood. Source of these receptors: a boy younger than 18 in good health. The CDR3 runs from the conserved cysteine through the conserved F or W. Each record gives: CDR3 protein, CDR3 DNA, D gene, V gene, J gene, clone size. The D gene is left open where the match is weak. Expanded clones get a size class; other rows say once, few or many, or leave the size out.

CASSITGANEKLFF	TGTGCCAGCAGCATCACCGGGGCAAATGAAAAACTGTTTTTT	.	TRBV7-2	TRBJ1-4	few
CASSSEGPLDEQYF	TGTGCCAGCAGTTCTGAGGGTCCCCTTGACGAGCAGTACTTC	.	TRBV6-1	TRBJ2-7	.
CASSLGQGAREQYF	TGCGCCAGCAGCCTAGGACAGGGGGCGCGGGAGCAGTACTTC	TRBD1	TRBV5-1	TRBJ2-7	many
CASSSDETDTQYF	TGTGCCAGCAGTTCCGACGAGACAGATACGCAGTATTTT	.	TRBV6-2/TRBV6-3	TRBJ2-3	.
CASSYPVTGRGDEQFF	TGTGCCAGCAGCTACCCCGTTACCGGCCGCGGGGATGAGCAGTTCTTC	.	TRBV7-8	TRBJ2-1	few
CASSFTSYNEQFF	TGTGCCAGCAGCTTTACCTCCTACAATGAGCAGTTCTTC	.	TRBV11-2	TRBJ2-1	.
CSVTRTGADGYTF	TGCAGCGTTACGCGGACAGGGGCGGATGGCTACACCTTC	TRBD1	TRBV29-1	TRBJ1-2	.
CASVRTEGETQYF	TGTGCTAGTGTCAGGACGGAGGGGGAGACCCAGTACTTC	.	TRBV12-5	TRBJ2-5	.
CASSSDRGYTF	TGTGCCAGCAGTTCGGACAGAGGCTACACCTTC	.	TRBV6-5	TRBJ1-2	.
CASSLLTGFMGSNQPQHF	TGTGCCAGCAGTCTACTCACCGGGTTTATGGGGAGCAATCAGCCCCAGCATTTT	.	TRBV12-3/TRBV12-4	TRBJ1-5	few
CSVEDRTSTQYF	TGCAGCGTTGAAGACAGGACCTCGACCCAGTACTTC	.	TRBV29-1	TRBJ2-5	.
CASSLALGGYTF	TGTGCCAGCAGCTTGGCTTTGGGTGGCTACACCTTC	.	TRBV5-6	TRBJ1-2	few
CASSRDGETRPYGERDEKLFF	TGTGCCAGCAGCCGAGATGGGGAAACCCGGCCCTATGGGGAGAGAGATGAAAAACTGTTTTTT	.	TRBV7-6	TRBJ1-4	few
CATSAARFSTDTQYF	TGTGCCACCAGTGCCGCGCGGTTTAGCACAGATACGCAGTATTTT	.	TRBV24-1	TRBJ2-3	.
CASSSQPGETQYF	TGTGCCAGCAGCTCCCAGCCCGGCGAGACCCAGTACTTC	.	TRBV13	TRBJ2-5	.
CASSDGQILSEQYF	TGTGCCAGTAGTGACGGGCAGATTCTCTCCGAGCAGTACTTC	.	TRBV19	TRBJ2-7	.
CASSLQGNSYNEQFF	TGTGCCAGCAGCTTACAGGGGAACTCCTACAATGAGCAGTTCTTC	.	TRBV7-3	TRBJ2-1	few
CASSELGQEETQYF	TGTGCCAGCAGTGAACTCGGACAGGAAGAGACCCAGTACTTC	TRBD1	TRBV6-1	TRBJ2-5	.
CASSLRTGEETQYF	TGTGCCAGCAGCCTTCGGACAGGGGAAGAGACCCAGTACTTC	TRBD1	TRBV3-1	TRBJ2-5	many
CASSLYMRTNYGYTF	TGTGCCAGCAGTTTATACATGCGGACCAACTATGGCTACACCTTC	.	TRBV13	TRBJ1-2	few
CASSAPRGGEETQYF	TGTGCCAGCAGTGCCCCCCGGGGAGGGGAAGAGACCCAGTACTTC	TRBD2	TRBV12-3/TRBV12-4	TRBJ2-5	few
CASSMSRGNTEAFF	TGTGCCAGTAGTATGTCGCGGGGGAACACTGAAGCTTTCTTT	.	TRBV19	TRBJ1-1	few
CASLPWTVDNEQFF	TGTGCCAGCCTCCCCTGGACGGTCGACAATGAGCAGTTCTTC	.	TRBV11-2	TRBJ2-1	.
CASSLIGREVQNTEAFF	TGTGCCAGCAGCTTAATTGGTCGGGAAGTGCAGAACACTGAAGCTTTCTTT	.	TRBV7-3	TRBJ1-1	.
CASSYGLTFPSEQYF	TGTGCCAGCAGTTACGGGTTGACCTTTCCCAGCGAGCAGTACTTC	.	TRBV6-5	TRBJ2-7	few
CASSYSSGNYGYTF	TGCGCCAGCAGCTACAGCAGCGGTAACTATGGCTACACCTTC	.	TRBV5-1	TRBJ1-2	.
CAWRSGDTEAFF	TGTGCCTGGCGGTCCGGGGACACTGAAGCTTTCTTT	.	TRBV30	TRBJ1-1	.
CASSQAKGLGEYSTDTQYF	TGCGCCAGCAGTCAAGCCAAGGGACTGGGGGAGTACAGCACAGATACGCAGTATTTT	.	TRBV4-3	TRBJ2-3	.
CASSYRPTGIGEKLFF	TGTGCCAGCAGTTACCGACCGACAGGGATTGGCGAAAAACTGTTTTTT	TRBD1	TRBV6-2/TRBV6-3	TRBJ1-4	.
CSARSRAGEKLFF	TGCAGTGCTAGAAGCAGGGCCGGTGAAAAACTGTTTTTT	.	TRBV20-1	TRBJ1-4	.
CASSSVYSGNTIYF	TGTGCCAGCAGTTCTGTATACTCTGGAAACACCATATATTTT	.	TRBV6-6	TRBJ1-3	.
CASSPTGGISYEQYF	TGTGCCAGCTCACCCACAGGGGGGATCTCCTACGAGCAGTACTTC	TRBD1	TRBV18	TRBJ2-7	.
CASNFGVGGAETQYF	TGTGCCAGCAATTTCGGCGTTGGGGGGGCCGAGACCCAGTACTTC	.	TRBV9	TRBJ2-5	few
CAISESGQRSYEQYF	TGTGCCATCAGTGAGAGCGGACAGCGCTCCTACGAGCAGTACTTC	.	TRBV10-3	TRBJ2-7	once
CSARTGTEQYF	TGCAGTGCACGGACAGGGACCGAGCAGTACTTC	TRBD1	TRBV20-1	TRBJ2-7	few
CASSSGLASGELFF	TGTGCCAGCAGTTCCGGACTAGCCAGCGGGGAGCTGTTTTTT	TRBD2	TRBV7-3	TRBJ2-2	few
CAISERQEVNYGYTF	TGTGCCATCAGTGAAAGACAGGAAGTTAACTATGGCTACACCTTC	.	TRBV10-3	TRBJ1-2	.
CASNPTSWTGELFF	TGTGCCAGCAACCCGACTAGCTGGACCGGGGAGCTGTTTTTT	TRBD2	TRBV12-3/TRBV12-4	TRBJ2-2	few
CSVASGGGYGYTF	TGCAGCGTCGCCTCTGGGGGCGGCTATGGCTACACCTTC	.	TRBV29-1	TRBJ1-2	few
CASSHRGGFQETQYF	TGTGCCAGCAGCCATCGCGGGGGGTTCCAAGAGACCCAGTACTTC	TRBD2	TRBV5-5	TRBJ2-5	.
CASTVGTSYGYTF	TGTGCCAGCACCGTGGGGACGAGCTATGGCTACACCTTC	.	TRBV12-3/TRBV12-4	TRBJ1-2	.
CASSLITSGQGEETQYF	TGCGCCAGCAGCTTAATCACCTCGGGACAGGGAGAAGAGACCCAGTACTTC	TRBD1	TRBV5-1	TRBJ2-5	.
CASTSGSPISGNTIYF	TGTGCCAGCACTTCCGGGAGTCCGATCTCTGGAAACACCATATATTTT	.	TRBV12-3/TRBV12-4	TRBJ1-3	.
CSARDLRGVRQETQYF	TGCAGTGCTAGAGATCTGCGCGGGGTCCGACAAGAGACCCAGTACTTC	.	TRBV20-1	TRBJ2-5	many
CASSSGSVGPKNIQYF	TGTGCCAGCAGTTCCGGGTCCGTGGGACCCAAAAACATTCAGTACTTC	.	TRBV28	TRBJ2-4	.
CSVAGPVSYEQYF	TGCAGCGTCGCCGGACCGGTCTCCTACGAGCAGTACTTC	.	TRBV29-1	TRBJ2-7	few
CSAEDRGRQETQYF	TGCAGTGCTGAGGACAGGGGGCGACAAGAGACCCAGTACTTC	TRBD1	TRBV20-1	TRBJ2-5	few
CASRGQFNTEAFF	TGTGCCAGCAGGGGACAGTTTAACACTGAAGCTTTCTTT	TRBD1	TRBV2	TRBJ1-1	.
CAIRGDSQGPQHF	TGTGCCATCAGGGGGGACAGTCAGGGGCCCCAGCATTTT	TRBD1	TRBV10-3	TRBJ1-5	few
CASTPGGGYGNQPQHF	TGTGCCAGCACCCCCGGCGGGGGATATGGCAATCAGCCCCAGCATTTT	.	TRBV12-3/TRBV12-4	TRBJ1-5	.
CASSLEPEELRYEQYF	TGTGCCAGCAGCTTAGAACCCGAAGAGTTGCGCTACGAGCAGTACTTC	.	TRBV11-3	TRBJ2-7	.
CASRPTPGGTEAFF	TGCGCCAGCAGACCTACCCCAGGGGGCACTGAAGCTTTCTTT	TRBD1	TRBV5-1	TRBJ1-1	.
CAISPGGPVHNEQFF	TGTGCCATCAGCCCGGGGGGGCCCGTCCACAATGAGCAGTTCTTC	TRBD2	TRBV10-3	TRBJ2-1	few